This T cell receptor (beta chain) came from a study of OX40 agonist ivuxolimab in advanced cancers. Prior autoimmune disease or systemic immunosuppression barred patients. TCRdb's table, derived via immunoSEQ multiplex PCR, lists solely in-frame clones and lacks some. Counted here are roughly 64,000 clones, 84% occurring once; the ten biggest clones make up around 10%. The specimen was CD4+ or CD8+ T cells sorted from blood, collected in a trial of the OX40 agonist ivuxolimab. The sequence was collected from an adult with an advanced solid tumor such as melanoma, head and neck, liver or kidney cancer.

The CDR3 loop reads CASSPGQGFSEQYF. The DNA for the CDR3 is TGTGCCAGCAGCCCGGGACAGGGATTTTCCGAGCAGTACTTC. The chain links TRBV7-3 to TRBJ2-7; 9 positions agree with TRBD1. Trimming removed 5 bases from V and 6 bases from J; junction bases left unmatched: 8. The CDR3 runs 14 residues. Germline V gene sequence: CDR1 SGHTA, CDR2 FQGTGA.